The source of this T cell receptor beta chain is a study of blood T cell repertoires in COVID-19. Original processing methods: Researchers report that nucleated cell counts were estimated from reference gene primer amplification. The protocol was immunoSEQ multiplex PCR, while the TCRdb copy is restricted to in-frame clones and leaves out a portion. The V and J calls and clone size come from that table; D and trimming were worked out from the DNA. The sample records 150,000 to 200,000 clones, 70% to 90% being singletons. CDR1 MNHEY and CDR2 SMNVEV come from the germline V gene (reference sequence). The CDR3 sequence is 17 residues long. V shed 10 bases and J 2 bases; nucleotides not matched to a gene: 17.

The chain combines TRBV27 with TRBJ2-5; TRBD2 agrees at 9 bases. The TCR comes from a man between 60 and 70 years old with active or convalescent COVID-19. The source material was peripheral blood. The CDR3 protein is CATSLTGTSTAQETQYF. In DNA, the CDR3 is TGTGCCACTAGTCTCACCGGGACTAGCACAGCTCAAGAGACCCAGTACTTC.